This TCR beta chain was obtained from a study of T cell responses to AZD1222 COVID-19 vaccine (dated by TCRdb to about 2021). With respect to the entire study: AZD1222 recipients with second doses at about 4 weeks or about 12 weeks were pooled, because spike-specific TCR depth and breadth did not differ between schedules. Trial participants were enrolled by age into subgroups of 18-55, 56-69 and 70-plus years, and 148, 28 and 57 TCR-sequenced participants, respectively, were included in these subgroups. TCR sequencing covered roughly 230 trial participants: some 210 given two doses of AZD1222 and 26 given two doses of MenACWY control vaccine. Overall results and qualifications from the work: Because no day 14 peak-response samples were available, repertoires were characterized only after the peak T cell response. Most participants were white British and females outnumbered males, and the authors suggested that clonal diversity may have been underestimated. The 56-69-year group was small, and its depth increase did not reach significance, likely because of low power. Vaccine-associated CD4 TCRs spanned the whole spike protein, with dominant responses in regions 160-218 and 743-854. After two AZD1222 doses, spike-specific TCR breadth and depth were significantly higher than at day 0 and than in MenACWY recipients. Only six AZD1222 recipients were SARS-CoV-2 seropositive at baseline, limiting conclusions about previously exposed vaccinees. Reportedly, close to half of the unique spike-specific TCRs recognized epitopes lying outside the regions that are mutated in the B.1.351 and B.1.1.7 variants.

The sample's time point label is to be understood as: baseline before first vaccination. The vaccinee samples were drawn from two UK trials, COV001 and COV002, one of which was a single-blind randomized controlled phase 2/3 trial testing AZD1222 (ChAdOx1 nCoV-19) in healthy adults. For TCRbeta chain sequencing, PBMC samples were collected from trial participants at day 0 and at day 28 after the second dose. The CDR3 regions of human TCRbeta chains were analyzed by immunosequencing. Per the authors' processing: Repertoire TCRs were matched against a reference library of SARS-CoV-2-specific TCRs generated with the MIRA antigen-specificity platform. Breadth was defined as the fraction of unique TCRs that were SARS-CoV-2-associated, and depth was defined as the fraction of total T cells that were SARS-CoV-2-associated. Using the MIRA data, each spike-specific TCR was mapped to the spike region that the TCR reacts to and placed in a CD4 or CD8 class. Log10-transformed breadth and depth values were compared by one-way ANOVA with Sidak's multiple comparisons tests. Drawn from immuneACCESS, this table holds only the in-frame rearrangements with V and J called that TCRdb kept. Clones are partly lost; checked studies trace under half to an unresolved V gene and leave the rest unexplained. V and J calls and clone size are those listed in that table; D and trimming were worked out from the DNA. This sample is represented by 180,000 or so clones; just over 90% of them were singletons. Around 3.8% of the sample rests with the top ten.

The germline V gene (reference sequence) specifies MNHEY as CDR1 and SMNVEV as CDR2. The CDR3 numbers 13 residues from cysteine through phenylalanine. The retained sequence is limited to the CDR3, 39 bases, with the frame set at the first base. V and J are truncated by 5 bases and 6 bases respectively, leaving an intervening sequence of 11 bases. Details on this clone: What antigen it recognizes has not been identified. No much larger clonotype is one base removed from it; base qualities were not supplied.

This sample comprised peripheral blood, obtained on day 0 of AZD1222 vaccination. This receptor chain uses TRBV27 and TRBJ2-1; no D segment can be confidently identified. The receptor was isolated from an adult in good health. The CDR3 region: CASSPSWSNEQFF. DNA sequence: TGTGCCAGCAGTCCCTCCTGGAGCAATGAGCAGTTCTTC.